This T cell receptor beta chain derives from a study of CD8+CD57+ T cells in acquired aplastic anemia. Study-level information: Sorted CD4+ and CD8+ cells gave an average of around 3.3 ug of DNA. Mean read depth for CD4+ cells from healthy donors was around 11 million.

A word on this clonotype: Its specificity is not known.

Findings of the study overall: Comparison of patients with controls identified 25 to 30 shared CD8+ CDR3 sequences.

Genomic DNA was employed as the template in profiling TCR beta VDJ and CDR3. One entry per CDR3 protein, called by TCRdb with MiXCR from the reads. The data contain roughly 81,000 distinct CDR3 sequences, under 50% of them singletons. The sequencing input was sorted CD4+, CD8+, or CD8+CD57+ T cells (not recorded which) from PBMCs. This receptor was identified in a human donor in good health, serving as a control.

CDR3 sequence: CASSEERTNGYTF. Here the CDR3 DNA reads TGTGCCAGCAGTGAGGAAAGGACGAATGGCTACACCTTC. The chain has TRBV2 and TRBJ1-2; D call uncertain. Deletions cut 3 bases from V and 6 bases from J, with 11 bases between. In germline, CDR1 is SNHLY, CDR2 FYNNEI. The CDR3 has 13 amino acids.